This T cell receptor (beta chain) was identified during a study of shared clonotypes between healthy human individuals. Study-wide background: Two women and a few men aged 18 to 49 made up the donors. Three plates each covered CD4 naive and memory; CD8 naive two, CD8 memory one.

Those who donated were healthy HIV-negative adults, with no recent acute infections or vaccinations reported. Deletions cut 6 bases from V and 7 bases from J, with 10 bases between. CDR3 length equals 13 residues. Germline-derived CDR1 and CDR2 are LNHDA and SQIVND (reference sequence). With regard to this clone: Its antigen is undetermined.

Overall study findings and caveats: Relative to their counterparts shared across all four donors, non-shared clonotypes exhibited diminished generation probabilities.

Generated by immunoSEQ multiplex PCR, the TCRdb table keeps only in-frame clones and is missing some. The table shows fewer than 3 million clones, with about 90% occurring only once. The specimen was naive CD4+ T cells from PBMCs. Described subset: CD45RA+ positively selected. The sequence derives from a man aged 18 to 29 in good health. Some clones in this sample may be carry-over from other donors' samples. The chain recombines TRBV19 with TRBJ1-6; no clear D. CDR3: CASRGSRNSPLHF. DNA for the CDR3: TGTGCCAGTAGGGGCAGTCGAAATTCACCCCTCCACTTT.